This T cell receptor beta chain was recovered during a study of T cell responses to AZD1222 COVID-19 vaccine. On the study more broadly: Researchers grouped second doses given at about 4 or about 12 weeks into one pool.

CDR1 DFQATT and CDR2 SNEGSKA come from the germline V gene (reference sequence). The CDR3 spans 15 residues. Germline trimming cut 3 bases from V and 9 bases from J; bases unmatched to any gene: 10. The table came from immunoSEQ multiplex PCR; TCRdb's copy has only in-frame clones and leaves some out. The top ten hold approximately 0.6% of the sample, which has 150,000 to 200,000 clones, roughly 94% seen once. Note on this clone: What it recognizes is unknown.

Whole-study findings and limits: With dominance at 160-218 and 743-854, vaccine-associated CD4 TCRs spanned spike.

The sample in question was peripheral blood, obtained on day 0 of AZD1222 vaccination. The J gene is TRBJ2-1, the V gene TRBV20-1; 11 bases agree with TRBD2. The origin of this receptor is an adult in good health. CDR3: CSASGRGLAVGEQFF. The CDR3 DNA sequence: TGCAGTGCTAGTGGGCGGGGACTAGCGGTAGGTGAGCAGTTCTTC.